This T cell receptor (beta chain) was retrieved from a study of blood T cell repertoires in COVID-19. For the study at large: T cells, B-cell-depleted T cells, or PBMCs provided the cDNA or gDNA that served as material.

As processed by the authors: Reference gene primer amplification in the assay estimated nucleated cell counts. Some clones are missing from TCRdb's copy, which holds only in-frame ones; the method was immunoSEQ multiplex PCR. V, J and clone size were drawn from that table, and D and trimming were deduced from the DNA. The profile shows 300,000 to 400,000 clones, about 90% of them singletons. The CDR3 runs 14 residues. Germline values: CDR1 LNHDA, CDR2 SQIVND (reference sequence). J was trimmed by 3 bases and V by 2 bases; bases with no gene match: 1. The Seattle patients joined while their infection was active and were tracked longitudinally afterward.

The sequence was collected from a woman aged 25 to 39 with COVID-19, enrolled during active disease. Input material: peripheral blood. The rearrangement joins TRBV19 to TRBJ2-3; TRBD1 agrees at 8 bases. The CDR3 DNA reads as TGTGCCAGTAGTATAACAGGGGGTACAGATACGCAGTATTTT. Amino acid sequence: CASSITGGTDTQYF.